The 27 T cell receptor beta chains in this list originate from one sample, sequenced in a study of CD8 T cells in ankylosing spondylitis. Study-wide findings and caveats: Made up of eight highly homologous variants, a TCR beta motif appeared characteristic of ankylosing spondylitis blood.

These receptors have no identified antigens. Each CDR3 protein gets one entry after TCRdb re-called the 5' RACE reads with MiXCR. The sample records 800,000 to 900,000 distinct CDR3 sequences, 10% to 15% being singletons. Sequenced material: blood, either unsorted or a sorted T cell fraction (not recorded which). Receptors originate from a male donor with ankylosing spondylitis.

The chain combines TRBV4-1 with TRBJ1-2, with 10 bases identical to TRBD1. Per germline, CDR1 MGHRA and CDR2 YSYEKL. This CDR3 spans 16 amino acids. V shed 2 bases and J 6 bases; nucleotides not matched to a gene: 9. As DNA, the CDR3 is TGCGCCAGCAGCCAATTCTCGACAGGGGGCGTGGATGGCTACACCTTC. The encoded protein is CASSQFSTGGVDGYTF.

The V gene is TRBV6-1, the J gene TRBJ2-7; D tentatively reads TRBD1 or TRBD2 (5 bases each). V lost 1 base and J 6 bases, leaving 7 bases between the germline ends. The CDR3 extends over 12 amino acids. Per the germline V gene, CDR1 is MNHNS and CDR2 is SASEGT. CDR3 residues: CASSEGGSEQYF. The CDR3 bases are TGTGCCAGCAGTGAAGGGGGGAGCGAGCAGTACTTC.

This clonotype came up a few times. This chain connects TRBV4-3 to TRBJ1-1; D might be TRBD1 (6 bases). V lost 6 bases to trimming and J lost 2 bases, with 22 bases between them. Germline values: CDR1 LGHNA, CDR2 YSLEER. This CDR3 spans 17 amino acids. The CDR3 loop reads CASSLTRGVLANTEAFF. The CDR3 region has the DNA TGCGCCAGCAGTCTTACCAGGGGTGTACTCGCCAACACTGAAGCTTTCTTT.

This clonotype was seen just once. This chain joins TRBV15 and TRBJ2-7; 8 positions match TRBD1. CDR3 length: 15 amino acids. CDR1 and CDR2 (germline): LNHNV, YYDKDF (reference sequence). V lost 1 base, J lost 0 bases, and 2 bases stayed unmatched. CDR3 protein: CATSRGGTGSYEQYF. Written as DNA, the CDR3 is TGTGCCACCAGCAGAGGTGGGACAGGCTCCTACGAGCAGTACTTC.

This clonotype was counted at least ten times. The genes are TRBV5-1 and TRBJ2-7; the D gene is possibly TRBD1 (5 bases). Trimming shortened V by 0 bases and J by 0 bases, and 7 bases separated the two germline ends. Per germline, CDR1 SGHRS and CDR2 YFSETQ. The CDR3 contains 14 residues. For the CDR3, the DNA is TGCGCCAGCAGCTTGGAGACAGTCTCCTACGAGCAGTACTTC. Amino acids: CASSLETVSYEQYF. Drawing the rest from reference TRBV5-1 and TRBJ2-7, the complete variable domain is KAGVTQTPRYLIKTRGQQVTLSCSPISGHRSVSWYQQTPGQGLQFLFEYFSETQRNKGNFPGRFSGRQFSNSRSEMNVSTLELGDSALYLCASSLETVSYEQYFGPGTRLTVT.

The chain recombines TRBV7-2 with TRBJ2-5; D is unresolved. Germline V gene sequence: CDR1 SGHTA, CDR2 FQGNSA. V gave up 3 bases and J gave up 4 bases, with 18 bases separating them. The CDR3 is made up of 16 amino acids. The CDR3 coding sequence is TGTGCCAGCAGCTTGATCCCGACGTCCTTAGGAGAGACCCAGTACTTC. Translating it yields CASSLIPTSLGETQYF.

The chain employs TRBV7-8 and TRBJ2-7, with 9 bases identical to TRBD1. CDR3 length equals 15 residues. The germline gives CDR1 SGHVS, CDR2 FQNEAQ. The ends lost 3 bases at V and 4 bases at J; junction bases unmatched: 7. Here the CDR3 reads CASSFPGQGRYEQYF. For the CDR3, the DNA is TGTGCCAGCAGCTTCCCGGGACAGGGAAGATACGAGCAGTACTTC.

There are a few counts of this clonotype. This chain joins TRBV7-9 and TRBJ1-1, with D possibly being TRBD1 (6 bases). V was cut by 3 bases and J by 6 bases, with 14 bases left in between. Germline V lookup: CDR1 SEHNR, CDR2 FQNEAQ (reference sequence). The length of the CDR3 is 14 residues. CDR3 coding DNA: TGTGCCAGCAGCTTGACAGGCTCCCGCGCTGAAGCTTTCTTT. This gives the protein CASSLTGSRAEAFF. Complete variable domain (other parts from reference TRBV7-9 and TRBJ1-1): DTGVSQNPRHKITKRGQNVTFRCDPISEHNRLYWYRQTLGQGPEFLTYFQNEAQLEKSRLLSDRFSAERPKGSFSTLEIQRTEQGDSAMYLCASSLTGSRAEAFFGQGTRLTVV.

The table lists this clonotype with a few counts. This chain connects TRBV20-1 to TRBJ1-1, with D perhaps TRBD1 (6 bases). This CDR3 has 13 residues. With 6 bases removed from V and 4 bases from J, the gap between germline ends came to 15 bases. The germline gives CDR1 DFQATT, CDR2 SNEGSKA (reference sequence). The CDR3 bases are TGCAGTGCCACCAGGGACACGACCACTGAAGCTTTCTTT. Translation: CSATRDTTTEAFF.

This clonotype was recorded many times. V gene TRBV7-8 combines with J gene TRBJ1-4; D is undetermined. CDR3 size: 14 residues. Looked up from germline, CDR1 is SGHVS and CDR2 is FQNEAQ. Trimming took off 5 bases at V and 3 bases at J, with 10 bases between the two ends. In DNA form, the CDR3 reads TGTGCCAGCAGCCAAACAAGTTCTAATGAAAAACTGTTTTTT. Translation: CASSQTSSNEKLFF.

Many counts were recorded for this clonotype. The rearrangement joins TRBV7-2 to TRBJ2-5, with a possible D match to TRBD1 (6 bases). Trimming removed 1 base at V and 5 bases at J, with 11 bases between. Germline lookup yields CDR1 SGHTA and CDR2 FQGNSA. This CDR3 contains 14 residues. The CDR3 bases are TGTGCCAGCAGCTTAGTGGGGGCATGGGAGACCCAGTACTTC. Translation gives CASSLVGAWETQYF.

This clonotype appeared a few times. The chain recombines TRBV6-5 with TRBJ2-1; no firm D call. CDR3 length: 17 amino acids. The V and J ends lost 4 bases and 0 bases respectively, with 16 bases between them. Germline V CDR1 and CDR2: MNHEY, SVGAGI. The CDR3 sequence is CASSFRLGMSSYNEQFF. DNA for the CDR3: TGTGCCAGCAGTTTTCGGTTAGGGATGAGCTCCTACAATGAGCAGTTCTTC.

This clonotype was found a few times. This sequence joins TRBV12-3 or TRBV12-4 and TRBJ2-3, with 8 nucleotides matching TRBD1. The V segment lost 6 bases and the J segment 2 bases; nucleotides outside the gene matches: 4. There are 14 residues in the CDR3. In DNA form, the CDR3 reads TGTGCCAGCAGGGACAGGGCATCCACAGATACGCAGTATTTT. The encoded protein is CASRDRASTDTQYF.

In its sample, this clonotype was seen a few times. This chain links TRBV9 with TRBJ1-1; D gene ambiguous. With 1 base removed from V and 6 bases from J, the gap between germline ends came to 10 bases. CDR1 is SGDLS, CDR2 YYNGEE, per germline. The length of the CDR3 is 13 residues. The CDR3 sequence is CASSVYPGAEAFF. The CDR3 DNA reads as TGTGCCAGCAGCGTATATCCTGGGGCTGAAGCTTTCTTT.

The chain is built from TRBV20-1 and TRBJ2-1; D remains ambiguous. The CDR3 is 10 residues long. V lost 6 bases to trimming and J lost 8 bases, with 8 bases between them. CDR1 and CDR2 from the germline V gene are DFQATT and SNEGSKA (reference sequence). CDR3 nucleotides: TGCAGTGCCCAGCGATATGAGCAGTTCTTC. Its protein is CSAQRYEQFF.

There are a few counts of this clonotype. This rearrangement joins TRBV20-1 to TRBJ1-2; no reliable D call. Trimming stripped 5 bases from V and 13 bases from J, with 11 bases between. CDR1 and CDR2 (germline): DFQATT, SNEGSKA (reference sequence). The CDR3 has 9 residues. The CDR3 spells CSAPIIGTF. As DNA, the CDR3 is TGCAGTGCTCCTATTATTGGCACCTTC.

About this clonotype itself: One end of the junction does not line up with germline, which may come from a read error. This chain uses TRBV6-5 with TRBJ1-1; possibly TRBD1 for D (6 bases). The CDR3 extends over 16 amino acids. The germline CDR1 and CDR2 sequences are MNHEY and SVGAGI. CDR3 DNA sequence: TGTGCCAGCAGTAACAGGGTTACGAGGAGGAACACTGACGCTTTCTTT. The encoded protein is CASSNRVTRRNTDAFF.

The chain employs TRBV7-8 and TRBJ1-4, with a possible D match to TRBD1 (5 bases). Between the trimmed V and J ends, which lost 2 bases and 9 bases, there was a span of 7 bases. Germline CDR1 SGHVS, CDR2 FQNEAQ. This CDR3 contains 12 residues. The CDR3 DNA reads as TGTGCCAGCAGCTTACAGGACAAAAAACTGTTTTTT. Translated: CASSLQDKKLFF. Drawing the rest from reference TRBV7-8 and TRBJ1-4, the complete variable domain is GAGVSQSPRYKVAKRGQDVALRCDPISGHVSLFWYQQALGQGPEFLTYFQNEAQLDKSGLPSDRFFAERPEGSVSTLKIQRTQQEDSAVYLCASSLQDKKLFFGSGTQLSVL.

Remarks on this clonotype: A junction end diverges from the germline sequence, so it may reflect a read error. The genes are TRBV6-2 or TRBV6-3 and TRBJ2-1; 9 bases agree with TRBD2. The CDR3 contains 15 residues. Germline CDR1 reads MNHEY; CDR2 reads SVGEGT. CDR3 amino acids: CASSYVRGGGNEQFF. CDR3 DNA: TGTGCCAGCAGTTACGTGCGGGGGGGCGGGAATGAGCAGTTTTTC.

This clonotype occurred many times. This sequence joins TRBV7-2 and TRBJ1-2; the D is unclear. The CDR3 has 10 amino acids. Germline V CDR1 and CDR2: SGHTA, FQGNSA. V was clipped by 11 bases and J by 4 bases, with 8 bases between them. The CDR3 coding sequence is TGTGCCGGATACAGCTATGGCTACACCTTC. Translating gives CAGYSYGYTF.

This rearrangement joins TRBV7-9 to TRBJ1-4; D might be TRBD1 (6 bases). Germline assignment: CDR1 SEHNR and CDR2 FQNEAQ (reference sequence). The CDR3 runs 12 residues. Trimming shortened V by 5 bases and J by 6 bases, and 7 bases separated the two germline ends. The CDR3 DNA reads TGTGCCAGCAGCGGGGGCTATGAAAAACTGTTTTTT. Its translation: CASSGGYEKLFF.

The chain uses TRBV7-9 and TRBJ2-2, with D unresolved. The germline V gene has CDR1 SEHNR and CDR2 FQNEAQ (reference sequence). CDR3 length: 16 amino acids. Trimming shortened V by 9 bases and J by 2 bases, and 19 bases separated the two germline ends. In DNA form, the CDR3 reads TGTGCCAGGGGCCCCGGGCTGTACCGCAACACCGGGGAGCTGTTTTTT. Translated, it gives CARGPGLYRNTGELFF.

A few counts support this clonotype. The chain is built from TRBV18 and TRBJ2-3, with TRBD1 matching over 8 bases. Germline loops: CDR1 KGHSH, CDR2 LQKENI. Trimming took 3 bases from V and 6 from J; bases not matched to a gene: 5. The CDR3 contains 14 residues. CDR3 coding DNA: TGTGCCAGCTCACCGAAGACAGGGGACGATACGCAGTATTTT. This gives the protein CASSPKTGDDTQYF.

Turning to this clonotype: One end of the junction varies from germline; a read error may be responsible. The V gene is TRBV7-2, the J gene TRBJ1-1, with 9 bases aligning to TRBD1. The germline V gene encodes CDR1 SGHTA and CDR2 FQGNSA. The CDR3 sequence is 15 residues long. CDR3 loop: CASSAWDRVFTDAFF. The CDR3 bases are TGTGCCAGCAGCGCTTGGGACAGGGTGTTCACTGATGCTTTCTTT.

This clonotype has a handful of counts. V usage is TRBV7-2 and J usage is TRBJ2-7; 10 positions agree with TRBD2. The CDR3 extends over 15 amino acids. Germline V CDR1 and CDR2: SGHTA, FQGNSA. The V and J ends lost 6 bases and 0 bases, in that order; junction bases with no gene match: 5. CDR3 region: CASRLAGTSSYEQYF. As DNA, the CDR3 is TGTGCCAGCAGACTAGCGGGGACCAGCTCCTACGAGCAGTACTTC.

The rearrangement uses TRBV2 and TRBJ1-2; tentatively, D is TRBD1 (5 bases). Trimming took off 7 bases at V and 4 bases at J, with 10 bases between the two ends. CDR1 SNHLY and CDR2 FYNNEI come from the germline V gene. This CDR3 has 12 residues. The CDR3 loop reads CASKTEIYGYTF. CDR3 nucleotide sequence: TGTGCCAGCAAGACAGAGATCTATGGCTACACCTTC.

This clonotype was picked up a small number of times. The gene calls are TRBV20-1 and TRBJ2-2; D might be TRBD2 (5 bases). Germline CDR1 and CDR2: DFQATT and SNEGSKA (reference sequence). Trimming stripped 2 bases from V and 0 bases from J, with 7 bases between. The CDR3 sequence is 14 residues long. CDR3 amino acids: CSARRTPNTGELFF. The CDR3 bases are TGCAGTGCTAGAAGGACTCCGAACACCGGGGAGCTGTTTTTT.